The next 19 T cell receptor beta chains were all read from a single sample in a study of cytomegalovirus exposure and HLA in healthy donors (dated by TCRdb to the late 2010s). The library was built by means of the immunoSEQ multiplex PCR assay. A mixture of 60 forward primers for TCR Vbeta segments and 13 reverse primers for TCR Jbeta segments was used in the multiplex PCR. This immuneACCESS table, as held by TCRdb, lists in-frame sequences with V and J called but not all clones. Of the missing ones, under half trace to an unresolved V gene in checked studies; the others have no known cause. This sample holds fewer than 200,000 clones; approximately 71% were observed only once. The top ten clonotypes cover approximately 1.4% of the sample. Sequenced input: PBMCs. The receptors originated from a girl aged 10 to 17 in good health and CMV-seronegative.

The chain combines TRBV7-9 with TRBJ1-2; TRBD1 matches 8 bases. V lost 4 bases to trimming and J lost 1 base; unmatched junction nucleotides: 5. Germline V gives CDR1 SEHNR, CDR2 FQNEAQ (reference sequence). The CDR3 sequence is 15 residues long. The CDR3 is CASSSYGQGNYGYTF. CDR3 nucleotides: TGTGCCAGCAGCTCTTACGGACAGGGTAACTATGGCTACACCTTC.

The chain combines TRBV28 with TRBJ1-2; D not certain. The V gene's germline CDR1 is MDHEN and CDR2 SYDVKM. Trimming pared 2 bases from V and 0 bases from J, leaving 10 bases between. This CDR3 comprises 15 residues. CDR3: CASSLGQLANYGYTF. DNA of the CDR3: TGTGCCAGCAGTTTAGGCCAGCTAGCTAACTATGGCTACACCTTC.

This chain uses TRBV4-1 with TRBJ1-4, with D unclear. Germline V gene lookup returns CDR1 MGHRA and CDR2 YSYEKL. The V and J ends lost 2 bases and 5 bases respectively, with 3 bases between them. The CDR3 loop spans 12 amino acids. Here the CDR3 DNA reads TGCGCCAGCAGCCAAATAAATGAAAAACTGTTTTTT. The encoded protein is CASSQINEKLFF.

The chain carries TRBV9 and TRBJ1-2; 7 bases align to TRBD1. CDR1 SGDLS and CDR2 YYNGEE come from the germline V gene. The CDR3 runs to 15 residues. V shed 4 bases and J 4 bases; nucleotides not matched to a gene: 10. In DNA form, the CDR3 reads TGTGCCAGCAGCCCCAGGGGGGCAGGTGGCTATGGCTACACCTTC. Residues: CASSPRGAGGYGYTF.

This chain joins TRBV14 and TRBJ1-1; D remains unclear. Germline assignment: CDR1 SGHDN and CDR2 FVKESK. This CDR3 region has 13 residues. Trimming left V 3 bases short and J 0 bases short, with 5 bases between. CDR3 in amino acids: CASSQTLNTEAFF. CDR3 nucleotides: TGTGCCAGCAGCCAGACACTGAACACTGAAGCTTTCTTT.

A few counts support this clone. The rearrangement joins TRBV5-8 to TRBJ2-3; 10 bases map to TRBD2. CDR1 and CDR2 from the germline V gene are SGHTS and YDEGEE. With 4 bases clipped from V and 0 bases from J, the junction kept 11 bases outside the gene matches. This CDR3 is built from 18 residues. CDR3 nucleotide sequence: TGTGCCAGCAGCGCAACTAGCGGGGCGAGCGCTAGCACAGATACGCAGTATTTT. This codes for CASSATSGASASTDTQYF.

The rearrangement uses TRBV28 and TRBJ1-1; D call uncertain. The germline V gene encodes CDR1 MDHEN and CDR2 SYDVKM. Trimming removed 10 bases from V and 1 base from J, with 13 bases in between. The CDR3 is 13 residues long. CDR3 DNA: TGTGCCACCCGATATGGGCAGAACACTGAAGCTTTCTTT. Translated, it gives CATRYGQNTEAFF.

This clone was detected only a few times. This chain uses TRBV28 with TRBJ1-2, with 10 bases aligning to TRBD1. The CDR3 runs to 13 residues. Germline V lookup: CDR1 MDHEN, CDR2 SYDVKM. V lost 5 bases, J lost 8 bases, and 5 bases stayed unmatched. DNA for the CDR3: TGTGCCAGCAGTCGACAGGGGGCGAGAGGCTACACCTTC. It specifies CASSRQGARGYTF.

The rearrangement joins TRBV2 to TRBJ2-1, with D perhaps TRBD1 (6 bases). Germline V gene sequence: CDR1 SNHLY, CDR2 FYNNEI. The CDR3 has 15 amino acids. V was shortened by 6 bases and J by 0 bases, with 12 bases between the two germline ends. The CDR3 loop reads CASRARGGSYNEQFF. In nucleotides, the CDR3 is TGTGCCAGCAGGGCCAGAGGGGGCTCCTACAATGAGCAGTTCTTC.

This chain connects TRBV13 to TRBJ1-1; no firm D call. The germline V gene encodes CDR1 PRHDT and CDR2 FYEKMQ (reference sequence). V gave up 4 bases and J gave up 1 base, with 4 bases separating them. The CDR3 consists of 12 residues. This CDR3 reads CASSSGNTEAFF. The CDR3 DNA sequence: TGTGCCAGCAGCTCGGGGAACACTGAAGCTTTCTTT. The full variable domain, completed using reference TRBV13 and TRBJ1-1, is AAGVIQSPRHLIKEKRETATLKCYPIPRHDTVYWYQQGPGQDPQFLISFYEKMQSDKGSIPDRFSAQQFSDYHSELNMSSLELGDSALYFCASSSGNTEAFFGQGTRLTVV.

The chain employs TRBV5-1 and TRBJ1-1; 7 bases agree with TRBD1. There are 15 residues in the CDR3. Trimming cost V 4 bases and J 3 bases; bases outside gene matches: 9. Per the germline V gene, CDR1 is SGHRS and CDR2 is YFSETQ. CDR3 amino acids: CASSPNPGQHTEAFF. The CDR3, as DNA: TGCGCCAGCAGCCCTAACCCGGGACAGCACACTGAAGCTTTCTTT.

There are a few counts of this clone. The chain recombines TRBV4-1 with TRBJ2-5; 8 bases line up with TRBD1. Germline values: CDR1 MGHRA, CDR2 YSYEKL. This CDR3 has 17 amino acids. V lost 0 bases to trimming and J lost 2 bases; unmatched junction nucleotides: 8. The CDR3 loop reads CASSQDGQGALQETQYF. DNA of the CDR3: TGCGCCAGCAGCCAAGATGGCCAGGGGGCCTTACAAGAGACCCAGTACTTC.

The chain uses TRBV19 and TRBJ1-5; D is unresolved. There are 12 residues in the CDR3. V was cut by 7 bases and J by 4 bases, with 8 bases left in between. Germline loops: CDR1 LNHDA, CDR2 SQIVND (reference sequence). The CDR3 region has the DNA TGTGCCAGTACCACGGGAAATCAGCCCCAGCATTTT. Its protein product is CASTTGNQPQHF.

This clone occurred once. The chain joins TRBV19 to TRBJ1-5; 7 positions match TRBD1. From germline, CDR1 is LNHDA and CDR2 SQIVND (reference sequence). The junction had 3 bases not matched to a gene; V was cut back by 2 bases and J by 2 bases. The CDR3 is made up of 15 amino acids. Here the CDR3 DNA reads TGTGCCAGTAGTATAAGGGGGCTTGGCAATCAGCCCCAGCATTTT. Amino acids: CASSIRGLGNQPQHF.

The chain joins TRBV2 to TRBJ1-6, with D possibly matching TRBD1 (5 bases). V lost 7 bases and J 9 bases, leaving 19 bases between the germline ends. CDR3 length: 15 amino acids. In germline, CDR1 is SNHLY, CDR2 FYNNEI. This CDR3 reads CASNVDGAQGSPLHF. The CDR3 region has the DNA TGTGCCAGCAACGTCGACGGCGCCCAGGGTTCACCCCTCCACTTT.

This chain joins TRBV7-9 and TRBJ1-2; 9 bases line up with TRBD1. This CDR3 has 15 amino acids. V lost 4 bases to trimming and J lost 5 bases; unmatched junction nucleotides: 8. Germline V gene data show CDR1 as SEHNR and CDR2 as FQNEAQ (reference sequence). Here the CDR3 reads CASSYTGTGFYGYTF. The CDR3 DNA sequence: TGTGCCAGCAGCTATACCGGGACAGGGTTTTATGGCTACACCTTC.

Only a few counts were recorded for this clone. The chain joins TRBV7-9 to TRBJ2-7; no clear D. The germline V gene encodes CDR1 SEHNR and CDR2 FQNEAQ (reference sequence). Trimming took off 5 bases at V and 3 bases at J, with 5 bases between the two ends. This CDR3 spans 11 amino acids. The CDR3 reads CASSLNYEQYF. The CDR3 nucleotides are TGTGCCAGCAGCCTAAACTACGAGCAGTACTTC.

The chain links TRBV5-5 to TRBJ1-2; no clear D gene. The CDR3 runs 15 residues. CDR1 and CDR2 (germline): SGHKS, YYEKEE (reference sequence). Trimming took off 5 bases at V and 0 bases at J, with 14 bases between the two ends. CDR3: CASRFILVSNYGYTF. In nucleotides, the CDR3 is TGTGCCAGCAGATTTATCCTCGTCTCTAACTATGGCTACACCTTC.

V and J are TRBV4-1 and TRBJ2-5; D ambiguous. Between the trimmed V and J ends, which lost 3 bases and 0 bases, there was a span of 8 bases. Germline-derived CDR1 and CDR2 are MGHRA and YSYEKL. The CDR3 has 14 residues. CDR3 amino acids: CASSHRQNQETQYF. The CDR3 bases are TGCGCCAGCAGCCATCGTCAGAACCAAGAGACCCAGTACTTC.